The sequence of this T cell receptor beta chain was determined in a study of CD8 T cells in Susac syndrome. Germline CDR1 is DFQATT and CDR2 is SNEGSKA (reference sequence). The CDR3 covers 11 residues. Trimming cost V 3 bases and J 6 bases, with 7 bases left between them. Details on this clonotype: Antigen: not known.

The RNA, about 0.5 to 1 ug, was put through reverse transcription using random hexamers. One entry per CDR3 protein, called by TCRdb with MiXCR from the immunoSEQ multiplex PCR reads. Of some 130,000 distinct CDR3 sequences in the sample, 95% were seen once. General study findings and limits: Within total CD8+ repertoires, 15 to 20 Susac-specific public clones were found, and within CD8+ TEMRA repertoires, five.

The sequenced sample consisted of CD8+ T cells from PBMCs. The TCR originated in a human donor with Susac syndrome. The chain joins TRBV20-1 to TRBJ2-3; D is unclear. DNA for the CDR3: TGCAGTGCTAGGCTCCCCGATACGCAGTATTTT. Encoded protein: CSARLPDTQYF.